This T cell receptor (beta chain) comes out of a study of memory CD4+ T cells and cytomegalovirus serostatus. Study context: Healthy Belgian adult donors included nine or ten CMV-positive and 24 CMV-negative people.

Single viable CD3+CD4+CD8-CD45RO+ cells were sorted as the memory CD4+ T cells. Serum IgG to CMV pp150, pp28, p38 and p52 defined serostatus. Method: immunoSEQ multiplex PCR; TCRdb's copy keeps in-frame clones and lacks some. The sample yields about 50,000 clones, under 90% seen once. Sequenced material: memory CD4+ T cells from blood. The sequence derives from an adult in good health and CMV-seronegative.

The CDR3 nucleotides read TGTGCCAGCAGTTCCGGGACAGGGGTGAACACCGGGGAGCTGTTTTTT. Its protein product is CASSSGTGVNTGELFF. J is TRBJ2-2 and V is TRBV27; 10 bases map to TRBD1. The CDR3 totals 16 residues. J was trimmed by 1 base and V by 4 bases; bases with no gene match: 3. CDR1 is MNHEY and CDR2 is SMNVEV in the germline V gene (reference sequence).